This T cell receptor beta chain appears in the sequencing data of a study of CD8 T cells in Susac syndrome. Random hexamers were used to reverse transcribe the RNA input (about 0.5 to 1 ug). MiXCR, run by TCRdb on the immunoSEQ multiplex PCR reads, gives a single entry per CDR3 protein. The sample consists of some 120,000 distinct CDR3 sequences, approximately 94% of them appearing once. The clonotype originates from a human donor with multiple sclerosis. The source material was CD4+ T cells from PBMCs.

The CDR3 DNA sequence: TGTGCCACCAGTGATTTGTCTAGCGGGGAGACCCAGTACTTC. Encoded protein: CATSDLSSGETQYF. The V call is TRBV24-1, the J call TRBJ2-5, with TRBD2 identical over 8 bases. CDR1 is KGHDR and CDR2 is SFDVKD in the germline V gene. After removal of 0 bases from V and 5 bases from J, the junction contained 1 base not matched to a gene. CDR3 length: 14 amino acids.